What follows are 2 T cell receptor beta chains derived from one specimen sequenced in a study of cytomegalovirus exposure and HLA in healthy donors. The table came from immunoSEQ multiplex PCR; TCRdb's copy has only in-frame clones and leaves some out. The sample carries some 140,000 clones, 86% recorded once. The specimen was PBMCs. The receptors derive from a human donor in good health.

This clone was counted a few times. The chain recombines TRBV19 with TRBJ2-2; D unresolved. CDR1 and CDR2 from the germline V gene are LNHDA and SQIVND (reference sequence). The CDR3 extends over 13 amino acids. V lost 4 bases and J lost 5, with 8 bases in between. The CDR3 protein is CASSTVITGELFF. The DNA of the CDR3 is TGTGCCAGTAGTACAGTCATAACCGGGGAGCTGTTTTTT.

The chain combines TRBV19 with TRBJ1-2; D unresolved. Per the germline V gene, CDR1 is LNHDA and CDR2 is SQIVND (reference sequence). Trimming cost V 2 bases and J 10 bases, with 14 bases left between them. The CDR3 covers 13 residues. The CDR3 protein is CASSIRAPRDYTF. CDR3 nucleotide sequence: TGTGCCAGTAGTATACGGGCCCCTCGGGACTACACCTTC.